The 14 T cell receptor beta chains presented below share a single source sample, sequenced in a study of human T cells and chemical hapten exposure. Noted time point: patch test 3, about 24 weeks after DPC sensitization. Treatment meaning: therapeutic diphenylcyclopropenone sensitization with weekly scalp DPC. TCRdb called the RACE reads again in MiXCR, with one record for every CDR3 protein. This sample has around 110,000 distinct CDR3 sequences, with 11% found just once. The sample consisted of whole blood, taken in connection with sensitization to the hapten diphenylcyclopropenone (DPC). These receptors came from a woman aged 45-65 years with alopecia areata. Some clones in this sample may be carry-over from other donors' samples.

This clonotype was observed at least ten times. The J gene is TRBJ2-3, the V gene TRBV20-1; D may correspond to TRBD1 or TRBD2 (7 bases each). From germline, CDR1 is DFQATT and CDR2 SNEGSKA (reference sequence). There are 15 residues in the CDR3. Trimming pared 6 bases from V and 2 bases from J, leaving 18 bases between. CDR3 bases: TGCAGTGCGGAGGGGAGGGACAGACCCACAGATACGCAGTATTTT. Protein sequence: CSAEGRDRPTDTQYF.

A word on this clonotype: With a much larger clone just one base away, this may be a read error. The V gene is TRBV6-6, the J gene TRBJ2-1; D is uncertain. Germline V gene sequence: CDR1 MNHNY, CDR2 SVGAGI (reference sequence). Trimming cost V 10 bases and J 10 bases, with 20 bases left between them. There are 13 residues in the CDR3. The CDR3 here is CANTRTWGGEQFF. The CDR3 DNA follows: TGTGCCAACACTCGGACGTGGGGTGGCGAGCAGTTCTTC.

The rearrangement uses TRBV12-3 or TRBV12-4 and TRBJ1-4, with a weak D call TRBD1 (5 bases). V lost 1 base to trimming and J lost 11 bases, with 17 bases between them. The CDR3 contains 15 residues. The CDR3 region has the DNA TGTGCCAGCAGTTTAGGGGCCGGGACCGATAGGAAACTGTTTTTT. Protein product: CASSLGAGTDRKLFF.

This chain joins TRBV12-3 or TRBV12-4 and TRBJ2-7, with 8 bases that match TRBD2. J lost 3 bases, V lost 6 bases, and 10 bases had no gene match. The CDR3 spans 15 residues. CDR3 residues: CASSLGGTSYYEQYF. For the CDR3, the DNA is TGTGCCAGCAGCCTAGGGGGGACTAGTTACTACGAGCAGTACTTC.

This CDR3 is CASSLLLNTEAFF. The CDR3 region has the DNA TGTGCCAGCAGTTTACTTTTGAACACTGAAGCTTTCTTT. The chain joins TRBV28 to TRBJ1-1, with D uncertain. Germline V gene sequence: CDR1 MDHEN, CDR2 SYDVKM. The CDR3 runs 13 residues. V gave up 2 bases and J gave up 0 bases, with 4 bases separating them.

This clonotype turned up a few times. This chain links TRBV20-1 with TRBJ1-2, with D tentatively TRBD1 (6 bases). Trimming left V 0 bases short and J 3 bases short, with 11 bases between. The germline V gene has CDR1 DFQATT and CDR2 SNEGSKA (reference sequence). The CDR3 is 14 residues long. CDR3 sequence: CSARDPGADYGYTF. The CDR3 DNA follows: TGCAGTGCTAGAGATCCAGGGGCTGACTATGGCTACACCTTC.

This clonotype occurred many times. The chain uses TRBV7-9 and TRBJ2-1, with 7 bases that match TRBD2. Germline loops: CDR1 SEHNR, CDR2 FQNEAQ (reference sequence). This CDR3 is 14 amino acids long. The V gene end was trimmed by 5 bases and the J gene end by 4 bases; junction bases not matched to a gene: 5. For the CDR3, the DNA is TGTGCCAGCAGCCCAGGACTAGGTTACAATGAGCAGTTCTTC. Residues: CASSPGLGYNEQFF.

The gene calls are TRBV5-5 and TRBJ1-2; D possibly corresponds to TRBD1 (6 bases). V was clipped by 2 bases and J by 8 bases, with 16 bases between them. The CDR3 totals 14 residues. CDR1 and CDR2 from the germline V gene are SGHKS and YYEKEE (reference sequence). CDR3 amino acids: CASSFGGGSSGYTF. The DNA of the CDR3 is TGTGCCAGCAGCTTCGGCGGGGGCAGTAGCGGCTACACCTTC.

The chain carries TRBV29-1 and TRBJ2-7; 8 bases align to TRBD1. Germline loops: CDR1 SQVTM, CDR2 ANQGSEA. The V and J ends lost 3 bases and 0 bases, in that order; junction bases with no gene match: 4. CDR3 length equals 14 residues. CDR3 coding DNA: TGCAGCGTTGAGAGGACAGGGTCCTCCTACGAGCAGTACTTC. Amino acids: CSVERTGSSYEQYF.

This chain connects TRBV9 to TRBJ2-6, with 11 bases that match TRBD1. The ends lost 2 bases at V and 4 bases at J; junction bases unmatched: 14. There are 20 residues in the CDR3. The V gene's germline CDR1 is SGDLS and CDR2 YYNGEE. CDR3 sequence: CASSVAGTGGRGSGANVLTF. DNA of the CDR3: TGTGCCAGCAGCGTTGCCGGGACAGGGGGGCGAGGTTCCGGGGCCAACGTCCTGACTTTC.

This clonotype was picked up a small number of times. DNA for the CDR3: TGTGCCAGCAAAGGGACAGGGGTCGCCTACGAGCAGTACTTC. Its protein is CASKGTGVAYEQYF. The chain employs TRBV2 and TRBJ2-7; TRBD1 agrees at 10 bases. This CDR3 is built from 14 residues. The V segment lost 7 bases and the J segment 2 bases; nucleotides outside the gene matches: 5. The germline CDR1 and CDR2 sequences are SNHLY and FYNNEI.

This clonotype was observed a single time. V gene TRBV2 combines with J gene TRBJ2-5; 9 bases match TRBD2. Losses at the gene ends were 7 bases for V and 2 bases for J; bases not matched to a gene: 11. Germline values: CDR1 SNHLY, CDR2 FYNNEI. The CDR3 spans 16 residues. The CDR3 loop reads CASNPPAGGQQETQYF. The CDR3 nucleotides read TGTGCCAGCAACCCACCAGCGGGGGGCCAACAAGAGACCCAGTACTTC.

This clonotype was seen more than once but under ten times. J is TRBJ1-4 and V is TRBV2; D may be TRBD1 (5 bases). Germline assignment: CDR1 SNHLY and CDR2 FYNNEI. Deletions cut 1 base from V and 8 bases from J, with 20 bases between. The CDR3 sequence is 17 residues long. CDR3 protein: CASSEGQGLKAGEKLFF. The CDR3 region has the DNA TGTGCCAGCAGTGAAGGCCAGGGTCTCAAAGCCGGCGAAAAACTGTTTTTT.

This rearrangement joins TRBV6-5 to TRBJ1-2; weak D call: TRBD1 (5 bases). Germline CDR1 MNHEY, CDR2 SVGAGI. This CDR3 spans 14 amino acids. V lost 5 bases to trimming and J lost 9 bases, with 19 bases between them. The CDR3 region is CASSSFPGTSSYTF. CDR3 bases: TGTGCCAGCAGTAGTTTTCCGGGGACCAGTAGCTACACCTTC.